Below, one T cell receptor beta chain is given with its context. This clonotype came up many times. The clone's antigen remains unknown. No base-level quality is on record; no much larger clone is a single base apart. The treatment or condition label for this specimen denotes: in vitro stimulation with specific CMV peptide epitopes to enrich CMV-specific T cells. The cysteine opens and the phenylalanine closes a CDR3 of 12 amino acids. The read is trimmed to its CDR3 DNA, 36 bases read in frame from base 1. V lost 6 bases and J lost 7 bases; the stretch between them is 7 bases long. Reading the germline V gene gives CDR1 MNHEY and CDR2 SVGEGT. The source of the sample is a study of T cell repertoires in cytomegalovirus infection (dated by TCRdb to about 2019). Background on the whole study: Recently identified HLA-C-restricted CMV epitopes, whose presentation resists viral immunomodulation, were targeted by peptide stimulations together with well-studied HLA-B-restricted epitopes. The HLA type of each donor mattered for the analysis, because public TCR beta signatures pointed to carriage of CMV infection along with the matching HLA type. Study-wide findings and limitations: In both this cohort and an independent cohort of more than 350 donors, the cumulative frequency of public TCR beta family members distinguished carriers of CMV infection plus the relevant HLA type. In the ex vivo response, HLA-C-restricted CMV-specific TCR beta clonotypes were dominant, and in two of eight donors the single most frequent clonotype came from this HLA-C-restricted group.

TCRdb lists the instrument as Illumina HiSeq 1500. Using fastp trimming at Q25 and MiXCR clonotype assembly, TCRdb reanalyzed the public sequencing data and kept in-frame beta chains. Duplicate CDR3 protein sequences are folded into a single record with the most common DNA and genes. The sample profile shows about 890,000 distinct CDR3 sequences; around a third of them were found once. About 14% of the sample is taken by the ten largest. The TCR was taken from a human donor in good health (CMV status not recorded). Some clones in this sample may be carry-over from other donors' samples. This specimen consisted of cultured CD8+ T cells from PBMCs, obtained from culture after CMV antigen stimulation. The V gene is TRBV6-2 or TRBV6-3 and the J gene is TRBJ1-6; confidence is insufficient to name the D gene. The sequenced DNA: TGTGCCAGCAGCTACAGCAATTCACCCCTCCACTTT. Its amino acids are CASSYSNSPLHF.